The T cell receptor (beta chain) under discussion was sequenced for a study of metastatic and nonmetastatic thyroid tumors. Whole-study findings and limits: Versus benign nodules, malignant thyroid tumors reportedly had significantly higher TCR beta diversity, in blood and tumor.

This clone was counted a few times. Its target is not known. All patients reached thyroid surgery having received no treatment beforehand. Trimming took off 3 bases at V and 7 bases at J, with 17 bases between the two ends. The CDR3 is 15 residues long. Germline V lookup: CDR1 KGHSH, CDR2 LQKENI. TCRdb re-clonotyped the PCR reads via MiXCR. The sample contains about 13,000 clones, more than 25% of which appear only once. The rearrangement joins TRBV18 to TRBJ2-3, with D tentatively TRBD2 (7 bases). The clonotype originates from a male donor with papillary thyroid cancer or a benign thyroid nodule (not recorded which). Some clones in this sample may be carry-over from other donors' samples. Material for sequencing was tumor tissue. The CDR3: CASSPVGGAQNTQYF. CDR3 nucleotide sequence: TGTGCCAGCTCACCCGTGGGGGGGGCACAAAATACGCAGTATTTT.